Sequencing of this TCR beta chain was carried out in a study of blood T cells in healthy people across ages. CDR1 and CDR2 from the germline V gene are SGHVS and FNYEAQ. Trimming removed 1 base from V and 7 bases from J; junction bases left unmatched: 19. This CDR3 region has 18 residues. A J-beta primer mix and a sample-barcoded 5' primer were used in a second PCR of about 7 to 12 cycles. TCRdb ran MiXCR on the 5' RACE reads and lists one entry per CDR3 protein. The data contain about 1,500,000 distinct CDR3 sequences, 42% of them singletons. The genes are TRBV7-6 and TRBJ2-7; TRBD2 matches 7 bases. Input material: blood. The clonotype was recovered from a woman younger than 30 in good health. CDR3 sequence reads: CASSLELLGAGEGGEQYF. CDR3 sequence (DNA): TGTGCCAGCAGCTTAGAACTACTCGGGGCGGGAGAGGGAGGAGAGCAGTACTTC.